Following are 15 T cell receptor beta chains from one sample sequenced in a study of blood T cell repertoires in COVID-19 (dated by TCRdb to 2019 to 2021). Preparation of the library involved the immunoSEQ multiplex PCR assay. TCRdb carries this immuneACCESS record with in-frame sequences only. Its versions omit some clonotypes, under half of them owing to an unresolved V gene in the studies checked, with the rest unexplained. The table for this sample lists approximately 90,000 clones; under 90% of them were counted only once. The top ten constitute about 3.3% of the sample. The sequencing input was peripheral blood. These receptor sequences come from a woman in her sixties or seventies with acute or convalescent COVID-19.

This chain connects TRBV7-2 to TRBJ1-2, with TRBD1 identical over 7 bases. The ends lost 4 bases at V and 3 bases at J; junction bases unmatched: 8. This CDR3 spans 15 amino acids. Germline V gives CDR1 SGHTA, CDR2 FQGNSA. The CDR3, as DNA: TGTGCCAGCAGCTCACAGGGGATCCCCGACTATGGCTACACCTTC. Translated: CASSSQGIPDYGYTF. Drawing the rest from reference TRBV7-2 and TRBJ1-2, the complete variable domain is GAGVSQSPSNKVTEKGKDVELRCDPISGHTALYWYRQSLGQGLEFLIYFQGNSAPDKSGLPSDRFSAERTGGSVSTLTIQRTQQEDSAVYLCASSSQGIPDYGYTFGSGTRLTVV.

The genes are TRBV6-6 and TRBJ2-1, with 13 bases lining up with TRBD2. The germline gives CDR1 MNHNY, CDR2 SVGAGI (reference sequence). The CDR3 consists of 17 residues. After removal of 5 bases from V and 0 bases from J, the junction contained 4 bases not matched to a gene. The CDR3 sequence is CASSPRLAGGSYNEQFF. The CDR3 DNA sequence: TGTGCCAGCAGTCCCAGACTAGCGGGGGGCTCCTACAATGAGCAGTTCTTC.

The gene calls are TRBV28 and TRBJ2-7; 10 positions agree with TRBD2. With 6 bases clipped from V and 7 bases from J, the junction kept 6 bases outside the gene matches. Germline assignment: CDR1 MDHEN and CDR2 SYDVKM. CDR3 length: 13 residues. The CDR3 loop reads CASRSSGRWEQYF. CDR3 in DNA: TGTGCCAGCAGAAGTAGCGGGAGGTGGGAGCAGTACTTC.

This sequence joins TRBV27 and TRBJ1-2; D ambiguous. CDR3 length: 15 residues. Germline loops: CDR1 MNHEY, CDR2 SMNVEV (reference sequence). Trimming cost V 2 bases and J 0 bases, with 10 bases left between them. The CDR3 DNA follows: TGTGCCAGCAGTTTACTAGGTGGAGCTAACTATGGCTACACCTTC. This gives the protein CASSLLGGANYGYTF.

The chain has TRBV18 and TRBJ2-7; D possibly corresponds to TRBD1 (7 bases). This CDR3 region has 13 residues. The V gene lost 6 bases and the J gene lost 3 bases, with 12 bases spanning the gap. Germline V gene lookup returns CDR1 KGHSH and CDR2 LQKENI. The CDR3 sequence is CASSRGTVYEQYF. The CDR3 DNA reads as TGTGCCAGCTCGCGCGGGACAGTCTACGAGCAGTACTTC.

V usage is TRBV3-1 (or the pseudogene TRBV3-2) and J usage is TRBJ1-3; no definite D call. CDR1 and CDR2 (germline): LGHDT, YNNKEL (reference sequence). The V gene lost 1 base and the J gene lost 2 bases, with 12 bases spanning the gap. The CDR3 is 16 amino acids. The CDR3 sequence: CASSQAYGVAGNTIYF. The CDR3 coding sequence is TGTGCCAGCAGCCAAGCTTACGGGGTGGCTGGAAACACCATATATTTT.

V usage is TRBV19 and J usage is TRBJ2-5; tentatively, D is TRBD1 (6 bases). V lost 5 bases and J lost 5, with 18 bases in between. Germline V gives CDR1 LNHDA, CDR2 SQIVND (reference sequence). The CDR3 covers 15 residues. This CDR3 is CASSPDRPTRETQYF. For the CDR3, the DNA is TGTGCCAGTAGTCCGGACAGACCCACGAGGGAGACCCAGTACTTC.

The rearrangement uses TRBV7-2 and TRBJ2-2, with no clear D. Germline loops: CDR1 SGHTA, CDR2 FQGNSA. The CDR3 runs to 14 residues. V dropped 3 bases and J dropped 5 bases, with 10 bases sitting between them. CDR3 in amino acids: CASSFGPVTGELFF. CDR3 DNA sequence: TGTGCCAGCAGCTTTGGCCCAGTGACCGGGGAGCTGTTTTTT. Variable domain in full (rest from reference TRBV7-2 and TRBJ2-2): GAGVSQSPSNKVTEKGKDVELRCDPISGHTALYWYRQSLGQGLEFLIYFQGNSAPDKSGLPSDRFSAERTGGSVSTLTIQRTQQEDSAVYLCASSFGPVTGELFFGEGSRLTVL.

This clone was seen a handful of times. The CDR3 protein is CASSPPGQSSYEQYF. CDR3 bases: TGTGCCAGCAGCCCCCCTGGGCAGAGCTCCTACGAGCAGTACTTC. This rearrangement joins TRBV11-2 to TRBJ2-7, with no clear D. V was cut by 5 bases and J by 0 bases, with 14 bases left in between. Germline-derived CDR1 and CDR2 are SGHAT and FQNNGV. The CDR3 runs to 15 residues.

The rearrangement links TRBV28 to TRBJ1-4; no definite D call. Germline V CDR1 and CDR2: MDHEN, SYDVKM. V lost 8 bases, J lost 5 bases, and 12 bases lay in between. This CDR3 is 13 amino acids long. Here the CDR3 DNA reads TGTGCCAGCTCTTCGGCGGGAAATGAAAAACTGTTTTTT. Translating it yields CASSSAGNEKLFF.

The CDR3 protein is CASSPPSGRPYNEQFF. The CDR3 nucleotides are TGTGCCAGCTCACCCCCTAGCGGGAGGCCGTACAATGAGCAGTTCTTC. This chain uses TRBV18 with TRBJ2-1; 11 nucleotides align to TRBD2. Looked up from germline, CDR1 is KGHSH and CDR2 is LQKENI. The CDR3 loop spans 16 amino acids. The J segment lost 4 bases and the V segment lost 3 bases, leaving 5 bases of the junction unmatched.

The CDR3 loop reads CASRLNRGGPQHF. The CDR3 DNA sequence: TGCGCCAGCAGATTAAACAGGGGGGGGCCCCAGCATTTT. The chain employs TRBV5-1 and TRBJ1-5; TRBD1 agrees at 8 bases. CDR1 SGHRS and CDR2 YFSETQ come from the germline V gene. V lost 5 bases, J lost 9 bases, and 7 bases stayed unmatched. This CDR3 is built from 13 residues.

V gene TRBV24-1 combines with J gene TRBJ2-1; maybe TRBD2 (6 bases). The germline V and J ends were trimmed by 5 bases and 1 base, with 23 bases remaining between them. This CDR3 contains 19 residues. Germline loops: CDR1 KGHDR, CDR2 SFDVKD. CDR3 amino acids: CATSGVVGDGGPSYNEQFF. In DNA, the CDR3 is TGTGCCACCAGTGGGGTGGTGGGAGACGGGGGACCTTCCTACAATGAGCAGTTCTTC.

The chain joins TRBV27 to TRBJ1-6; 10 nucleotides match TRBD1. The germline gives CDR1 MNHEY, CDR2 SMNVEV (reference sequence). The CDR3 covers 14 residues. Trimming removed 6 bases from V and 7 bases from J; junction bases left unmatched: 3. The CDR3 region has the DNA TGTGCCAGCAGCAGGGACAGGGGAAATTCACCCCTCCACTTT. Residues: CASSRDRGNSPLHF.

J is TRBJ2-3 and V is TRBV5-1; D possibly corresponds to TRBD1 (5 bases). The CDR3 consists of 15 residues. The V gene lost 1 base and the J gene lost 3 bases, with 12 bases spanning the gap. Per germline, CDR1 SGHRS and CDR2 YFSETQ. The CDR3 sequence is CASSLQGVGTDTQYF. As DNA, the CDR3 is TGCGCCAGCAGCTTGCAAGGGGTGGGGACAGATACGCAGTATTTT.